Described below is a single T cell receptor beta chain sequence and its context. In the original processing: By means of reference gene primer amplification, nucleated cell counts were estimated. Profiled with immunoSEQ multiplex PCR; TCRdb holds only in-frame clones, not every one. That table furnishes V, J and clone size, whereas the DNA furnished D and trimming. The table shows 65,000 or so clones, with about nine tenths occurring only once. CDR1 and CDR2 (germline): MNHEY, SVGAGI. The V end lost 6 bases, the J end lost 11 bases, and 25 bases lay between the germline ends. The CDR3 runs to 15 residues. The data are from a study of blood T cell repertoires in COVID-19. Study information: T cells, B-cell-depleted T cells, or PBMCs provided the cDNA or gDNA that served as material.

The chain combines TRBV6-5 with TRBJ1-1; possibly TRBD1 for D (6 bases). This clonotype was obtained from a man in his sixties with acute or convalescent COVID-19. The sequenced sample consisted of peripheral blood. The chain's CDR3 is CASSREGGPRNSAFF. Here the CDR3 DNA reads TGTGCCAGCAGCCGGGAGGGGGGCCCCCGAAATTCGGCTTTCTTT.